This T cell receptor (beta chain) derives from a study of control samples from healthy donors and cancer patients. Data came from immunoSEQ multiplex PCR; TCRdb stores just in-frame clones and leaves some out. Among around 170,000 clones listed, 90% to 95% were seen once. The trim removed 4 bases at V and 12 bases at J, leaving 9 bases unmatched. Germline-derived CDR1 and CDR2 are MNHEY and SVGAGI. This CDR3 comprises 13 residues. This TCR was recovered from a woman younger than 45 in good health. The chain carries TRBV6-5 and TRBJ2-1; TRBD1 agrees at 7 bases. Sequenced input: blood. Here the CDR3 reads CASSSPTYRGQFF. The CDR3 DNA is TGTGCCAGCAGTTCCCCAACCTACAGGGGGCAGTTCTTC.